These T cell receptor beta chains were read from a single sample in a study of blood T cells in healthy people across ages. One entry per CDR3 protein, called by TCRdb with MiXCR from the 5' RACE reads. The table includes nearly 800,000 distinct CDR3 sequences, about 25% detected once. The data also belong to a second study, concerning T cells of mothers and their children.

Specimen: blood. Receptor source: a boy younger than 18 in good health. The CDR3 runs from the conserved cysteine through the conserved F or W.

V	J	CDR3
TRBV7-2	TRBJ2-1	CASSLAPYNEQFF
TRBV4-3	TRBJ2-3	CASSQDTGGPTDTQYF
TRBV2	TRBJ2-5	CASRSRWQQETQYF
TRBV28	TRBJ2-4	CASSLVGAKSSKSIQYF
TRBV7-9	TRBJ2-3	CASSSWGTGALTDTQYF
TRBV25-1	TRBJ2-4	CASSVSGAKNIQYF
TRBV25-1	TRBJ2-1	CASSELGVYNEQFF
TRBV5-1	TRBJ2-7	CASRPRWIPSSHEQYF
TRBV29-1	TRBJ2-7	CSVRAPRGYEQYF
TRBV29-1	TRBJ1-4	CSVLSGQGATNEKLFF
TRBV20-1	TRBJ2-4	CSASPLLGENIQYF
TRBV29-1	TRBJ1-2	CSVGQVAANYGYTF
TRBV29-1	.	CSVDGSANNEQFF
TRBV7-8	TRBJ2-3	CASSFSSLGGRSSTDTQYF
TRBV7-9	TRBJ1-4	CASSLAFGGPNEKLFF
TRBV20-1	.	CSARDTGYEQYF
TRBV12-3/TRBV12-4	TRBJ1-4	CASSLSGNGEKLFF
TRBV20-1	TRBJ2-7	CSAWDGTVYEQYF
TRBV4-1	TRBJ2-5	CASSRQPAGGQETQYF
TRBV16	TRBJ1-3	CASSQLEPGVSGNTIYF
TRBV7-2	TRBJ2-1	CASSFRQGGNNEQFF
TRBV7-2	TRBJ1-5	CASSAGDRLNQPQHF
TRBV2	TRBJ1-5	CASSEGLNQPQHF
TRBV7-8	TRBJ2-6	CASSLAGPRGPGANVLTF
TRBV12-3/TRBV12-4	TRBJ1-2	CASSSSRVYGYTF
TRBV25-1	TRBJ2-5	CASSESGLAAQETQYF
TRBV19	TRBJ2-7	CAKSSGSSYEQYF
TRBV18	TRBJ1-2	CASSTGRLDYGYTF
TRBV20-1	TRBJ1-2	CSASAGDIYGYTF
TRBV6-5	TRBJ1-1	CASSYTGTTEAFF
TRBV29-1	TRBJ1-2	CSVESGINYGYTF
TRBV6-5	TRBJ2-7	CASSYDSSSYEQYF
TRBV7-3	TRBJ1-2	CASSLNSAGPGYTF
TRBV2	TRBJ2-3	CASSGQGGDTQYF
TRBV7-2	TRBJ2-7	CASSPQYGDHEQYF
TRBV7-2	TRBJ1-2	CASSLALAGYYGYTF
TRBV6-2/TRBV6-3	TRBJ2-1	CASSSGRVYNEQFF
TRBV3-1	TRBJ1-1	CASSQEPIWGEVIDEAFF
TRBV24-1	.	CATSDPGTSGSYEQYF
TRBV6-1	TRBJ2-1	CASSSLSGPRSYNEQFF
TRBV5-5	TRBJ1-4	CASSSRRDRGGEKLFF